This paragraph reports one T cell receptor beta chain. Its antigen is still unknown. Germline CDR1 MNHEY, CDR2 SVGAGI. The CDR3 sequence is 14 residues long. V gave up 6 bases and J gave up 6 bases; unmatched junction bases: 6. The record originates from a study of early stage breast cancer tumors. Each sample had two DNA replicates, 0.5 ug blood or approximately 1.5 ug tissue. Data came from immunoSEQ multiplex PCR; TCRdb stores just in-frame clones and leaves some out. The sample records about 15,000 clones, 65% to 85% being singletons. Sampling of the adjacent normal breast tissue occurred 2-4 cm from the tumor. Study-wide points: Blood repertoires resembled normal breast more than tumor.

What was sequenced was normal breast tissue next to the tumor. The chain recombines TRBV6-5 with TRBJ2-4, with 9 bases identical to TRBD1. The clonotype was recovered from a person aged 30-39 years with breast cancer. The CDR3 DNA reads TGTGCCAGCAGGTCACAGGGGGCCGTAAACATTCAGTACTTC. It translates to CASRSQGAVNIQYF.